This TCR beta chain was sequenced in a study of blood T cell repertoires in COVID-19 (dated by TCRdb to the early 2020s). About the investigation overall: Samples covering the acute and convalescent phases of COVID-19 were provided by collaborators in the United States, Italy and Spain. The repertoires were made available in a free public database intended to serve as a resource for research on the immune response to SARS-CoV-2. Deeply sampled blood TCRbeta repertoires from subjects exposed to, actively infected with, or recovered from COVID-19 were included in the dataset. The prospective study material was composed of cDNA or gDNA derived from T cells, B-cell-depleted T cells, or PBMCs. Where HLA class I and class II types were available, the types were taken from metadata supplied by the sample provider, not from assay-based typing. The samples were drawn from the first 160 participants of the ongoing ImmuneRACE study and from 1,254 subjects provided by 6 global collaborators. Sample metadata almost always included a de-identified subject ID, COVID-19 status, age in years and sex.

On this clone itself: No antigen is known for it. Base-call qualities are not available, and no considerably larger clone is one nucleotide away.

General study outcomes and caveats: How much clinical and demographic metadata was included differed by source and by participant, and the metadata was provided uncurated.

TCRbeta CDR3 regions were amplified from genomic DNA using the immunoSEQ Assay, a bias-controlled multiplex PCR. In the source study's methods: The number of nucleated cells in each sample was estimated from the amplification of reference gene primers within the assay. To quantify the absolute abundance of each unique TCRbeta CDR3 rearrangement, sequence reads were collapsed and filtered. For each sample, productive Simpson clonality was calculated as the square root of Simpson's diversity index across productive rearrangements. As stored in TCRdb, this immuneACCESS dataset retains in-frame rearrangements with V and J assigned. A fraction of the clones does not appear; measured against another copy, unresolved V genes explain less than half of the discrepancy, and the remainder lacks a known reason. Clonal size and the V and J genes are those of that table, whereas D and trimming came from the DNA. This sample gives 200,000 to 300,000 clones in total; approximately 85% of them show up just once. Around 0.8% of the sample is in the top ten clones.

Collaborating institutions collected whole blood in K2EDTA tubes following their own protocols. For TCRbeta analysis, collaborators shipped samples in one of three forms: frozen whole blood, isolated PBMCs, or DNA extracted from either of those sample types. The TCR was taken from a woman aged 25 to 39 with acute or convalescent COVID-19. The source material was peripheral blood.

The bases read TGTGCCAGCAGTCACGGGACAGTATCATACGAGCAGTACTTC. It is translated as CASSHGTVSYEQYF. The chain couples TRBV6-6 to TRBJ2-7; 7 bases in between match TRBD1. The CDR1 and CDR2 encoded by the germline V gene (reference sequence) are MNHNY and SVGAGI. The CDR3 measures 14 amino acids from cysteine to phenylalanine. Only the CDR3 DNA is retained, 42 bases long and in frame from the first base. Trimming accounts for 5 bases at V and 4 bases at J, while the number of junction bases matched to no gene is 8.